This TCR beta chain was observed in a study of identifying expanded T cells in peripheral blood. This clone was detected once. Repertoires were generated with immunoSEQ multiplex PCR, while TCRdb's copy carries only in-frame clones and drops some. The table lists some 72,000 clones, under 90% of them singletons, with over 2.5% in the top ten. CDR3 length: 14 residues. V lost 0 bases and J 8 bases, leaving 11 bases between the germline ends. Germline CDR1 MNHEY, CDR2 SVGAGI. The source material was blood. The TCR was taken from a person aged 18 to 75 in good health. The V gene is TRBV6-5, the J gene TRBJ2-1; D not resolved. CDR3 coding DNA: TGTGCCAGCAGTTACTCCGTCACGGCGGATGAGCAGTTCTTC. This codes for CASSYSVTADEQFF.